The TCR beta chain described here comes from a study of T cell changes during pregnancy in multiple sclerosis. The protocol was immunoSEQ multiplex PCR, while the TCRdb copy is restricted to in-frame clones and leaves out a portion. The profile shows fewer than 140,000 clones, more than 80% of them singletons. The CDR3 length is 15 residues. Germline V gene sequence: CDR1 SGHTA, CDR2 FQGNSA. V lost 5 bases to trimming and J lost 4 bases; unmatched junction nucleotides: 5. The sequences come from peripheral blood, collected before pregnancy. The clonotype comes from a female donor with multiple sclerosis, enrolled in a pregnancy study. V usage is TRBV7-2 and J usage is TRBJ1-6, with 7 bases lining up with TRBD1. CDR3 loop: CASSPPGQYNSPLHF. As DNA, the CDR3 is TGTGCCAGCAGCCCCCCGGGACAGTATAATTCACCCCTCCACTTT.